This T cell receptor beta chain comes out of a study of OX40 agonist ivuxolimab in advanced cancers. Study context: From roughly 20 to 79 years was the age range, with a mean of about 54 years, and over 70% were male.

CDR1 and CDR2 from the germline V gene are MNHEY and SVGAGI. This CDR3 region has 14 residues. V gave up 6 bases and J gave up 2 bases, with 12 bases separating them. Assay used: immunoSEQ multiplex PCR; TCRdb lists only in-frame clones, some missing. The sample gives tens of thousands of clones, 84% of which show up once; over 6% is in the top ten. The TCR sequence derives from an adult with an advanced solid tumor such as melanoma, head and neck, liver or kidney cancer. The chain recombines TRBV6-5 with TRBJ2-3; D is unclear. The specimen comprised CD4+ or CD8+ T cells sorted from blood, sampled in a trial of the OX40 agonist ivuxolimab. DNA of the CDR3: TGTGCCAGCAGACACGGGCCCTACACAGATACGCAGTATTTT. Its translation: CASRHGPYTDTQYF.